This T cell receptor beta chain was profiled in a study of T cell changes during pregnancy in multiple sclerosis. V gave up 4 bases and J gave up 0 bases, with 12 bases separating them. CDR1 and CDR2 from the germline V gene are MNHEY and SMNVEV (reference sequence). This CDR3 spans 15 amino acids. TCRdb's table, derived via immunoSEQ multiplex PCR, lists solely in-frame clones and lacks some. Found here are nearly 60,000 clones, about 89% of them singletons; the top ten hold just under 0.5%. This clone was seen once. The V and J genes are TRBV27 and TRBJ1-2; the D is unclear. This TCR was recovered from a female donor in good health, enrolled as a control in a pregnancy study. The sample in question was CD4+ T cells from peripheral blood mononuclear cells, obtained after pregnancy. The CDR3 DNA sequence: TGTGCCAGCAGTTCGCTGGGAGTCGCTAACTATGGCTACACCTTC. The encoded protein is CASSSLGVANYGYTF.